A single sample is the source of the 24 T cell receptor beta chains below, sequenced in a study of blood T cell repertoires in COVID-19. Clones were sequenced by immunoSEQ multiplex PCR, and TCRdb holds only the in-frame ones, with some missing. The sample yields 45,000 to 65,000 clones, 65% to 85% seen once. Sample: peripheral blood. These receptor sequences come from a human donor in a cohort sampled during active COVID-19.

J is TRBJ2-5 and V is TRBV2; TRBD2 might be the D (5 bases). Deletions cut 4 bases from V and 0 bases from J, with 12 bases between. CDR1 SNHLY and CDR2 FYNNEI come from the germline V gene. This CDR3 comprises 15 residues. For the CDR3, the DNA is TGTGCCAGCAGTGCTTCCCGGGGTTACCAAGAGACCCAGTACTTC. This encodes CASSASRGYQETQYF.

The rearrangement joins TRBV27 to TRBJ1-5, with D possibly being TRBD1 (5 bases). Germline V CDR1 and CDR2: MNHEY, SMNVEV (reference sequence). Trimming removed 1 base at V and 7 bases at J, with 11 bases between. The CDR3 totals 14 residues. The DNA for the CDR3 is TGTGCCAGCAGTTTATGGGGAGGGGCCCAGCCCCAGCATTTT. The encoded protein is CASSLWGGAQPQHF.

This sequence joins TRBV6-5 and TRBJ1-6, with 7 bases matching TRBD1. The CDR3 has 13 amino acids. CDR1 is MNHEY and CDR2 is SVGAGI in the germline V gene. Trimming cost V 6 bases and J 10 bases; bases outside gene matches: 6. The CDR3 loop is CASSLGQDSPLHF. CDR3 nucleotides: TGTGCCAGCAGCCTCGGACAGGACTCACCCCTCCACTTT.

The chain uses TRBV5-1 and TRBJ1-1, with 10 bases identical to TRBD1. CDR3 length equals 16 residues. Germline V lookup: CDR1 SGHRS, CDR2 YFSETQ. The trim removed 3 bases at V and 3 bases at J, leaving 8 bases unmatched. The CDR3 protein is CASSSGQGRKDTEAFF. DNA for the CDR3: TGCGCCAGCAGCTCGGGACAGGGGCGAAAGGACACTGAAGCTTTCTTT.

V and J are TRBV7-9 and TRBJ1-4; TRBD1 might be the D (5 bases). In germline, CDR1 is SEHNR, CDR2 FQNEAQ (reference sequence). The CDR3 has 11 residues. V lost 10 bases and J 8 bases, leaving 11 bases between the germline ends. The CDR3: CATGLGEKLFF. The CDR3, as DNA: TGTGCCACAGGGTTGGGGGAAAAACTGTTTTTT.

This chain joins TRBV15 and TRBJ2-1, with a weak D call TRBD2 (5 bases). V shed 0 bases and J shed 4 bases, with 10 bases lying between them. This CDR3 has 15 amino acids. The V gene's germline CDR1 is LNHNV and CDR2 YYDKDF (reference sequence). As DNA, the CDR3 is TGTGCCACCAGCAGAGATGAGGGTGCTTACAATGAGCAGTTCTTC. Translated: CATSRDEGAYNEQFF.

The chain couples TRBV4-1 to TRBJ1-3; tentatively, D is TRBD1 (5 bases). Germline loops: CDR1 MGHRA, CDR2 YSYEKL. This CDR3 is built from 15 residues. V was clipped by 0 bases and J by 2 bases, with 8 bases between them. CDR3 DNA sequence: TGCGCCAGCAGCCAAGAGGTCAGGGCTGGAAACACCATATATTTT. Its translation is CASSQEVRAGNTIYF.

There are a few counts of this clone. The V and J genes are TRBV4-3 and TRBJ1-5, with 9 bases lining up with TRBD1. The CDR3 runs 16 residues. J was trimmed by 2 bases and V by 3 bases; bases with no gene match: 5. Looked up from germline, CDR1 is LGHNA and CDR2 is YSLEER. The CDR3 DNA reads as TGCGCCAGCAGCCAGGCGGGACAGGGAGGCAATCAGCCCCAGCATTTT. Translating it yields CASSQAGQGGNQPQHF.

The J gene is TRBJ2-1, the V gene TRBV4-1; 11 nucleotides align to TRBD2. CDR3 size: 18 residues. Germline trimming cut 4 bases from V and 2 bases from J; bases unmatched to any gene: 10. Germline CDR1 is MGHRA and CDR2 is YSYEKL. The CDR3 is CASSRRPTSGVAYNEQFF. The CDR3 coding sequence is TGCGCCAGCAGCCGAAGACCGACTAGCGGGGTTGCCTACAATGAGCAGTTCTTC.

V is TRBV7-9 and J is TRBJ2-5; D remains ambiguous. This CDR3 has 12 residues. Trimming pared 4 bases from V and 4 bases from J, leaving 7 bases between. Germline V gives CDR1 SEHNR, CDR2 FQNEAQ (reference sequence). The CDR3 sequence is CASSYSSETQYF. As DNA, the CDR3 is TGTGCCAGCAGCTACAGCTCAGAGACCCAGTACTTC.

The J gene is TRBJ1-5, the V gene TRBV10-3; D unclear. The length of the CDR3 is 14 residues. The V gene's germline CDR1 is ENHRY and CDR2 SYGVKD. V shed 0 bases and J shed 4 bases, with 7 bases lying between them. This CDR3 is CAISESTQNQPQHF. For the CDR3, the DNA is TGTGCCATCAGTGAGTCTACCCAGAATCAGCCCCAGCATTTT.

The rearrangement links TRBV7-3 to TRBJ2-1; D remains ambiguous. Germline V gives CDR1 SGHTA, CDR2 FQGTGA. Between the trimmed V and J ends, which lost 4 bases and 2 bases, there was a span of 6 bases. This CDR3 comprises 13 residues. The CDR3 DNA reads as TGTGCCAGCAGCTCATCCCCCTACAATGAGCAGTTCTTC. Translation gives CASSSSPYNEQFF.

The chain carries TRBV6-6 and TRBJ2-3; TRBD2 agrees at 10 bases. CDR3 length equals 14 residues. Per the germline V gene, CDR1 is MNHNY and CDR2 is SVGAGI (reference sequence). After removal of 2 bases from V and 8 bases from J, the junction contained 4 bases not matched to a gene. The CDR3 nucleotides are TGTGCCAGCAGTTACCTAGCGGGGGAGGGTACGCAGTATTTT. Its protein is CASSYLAGEGTQYF.

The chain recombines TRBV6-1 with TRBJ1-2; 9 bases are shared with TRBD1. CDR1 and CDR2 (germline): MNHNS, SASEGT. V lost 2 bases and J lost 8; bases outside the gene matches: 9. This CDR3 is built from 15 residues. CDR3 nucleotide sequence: TGTGCCAGCAGTGAACCTCTGGACAGGGGACGAGGCTACACCTTC. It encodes CASSEPLDRGRGYTF.

The CDR3 DNA is TGTGCCAGCAGCTTGGAGTCAGGTGAACAGCCCCAGCATTTT. It yields the protein CASSLESGEQPQHF. This chain links TRBV5-5 with TRBJ1-5, with D uncertain. Trimming removed 0 bases from V and 7 bases from J, with 11 bases in between. Germline V gene sequence: CDR1 SGHKS, CDR2 YYEKEE (reference sequence). There are 14 residues in the CDR3.

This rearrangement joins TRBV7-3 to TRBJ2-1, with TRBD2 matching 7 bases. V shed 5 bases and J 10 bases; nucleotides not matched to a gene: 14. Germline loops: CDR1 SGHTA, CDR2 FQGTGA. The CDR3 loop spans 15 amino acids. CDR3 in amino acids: CASSMSGTPRGEQFF. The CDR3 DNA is TGTGCCAGCAGCATGAGCGGGACCCCGCGCGGGGAGCAGTTCTTC.

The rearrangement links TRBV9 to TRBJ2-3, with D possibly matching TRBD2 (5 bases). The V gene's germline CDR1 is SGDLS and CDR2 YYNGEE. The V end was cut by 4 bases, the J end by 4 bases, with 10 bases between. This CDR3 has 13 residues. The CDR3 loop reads CASSPAAADTQYF. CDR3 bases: TGTGCCAGCAGCCCGGCAGCGGCAGATACGCAGTATTTT.

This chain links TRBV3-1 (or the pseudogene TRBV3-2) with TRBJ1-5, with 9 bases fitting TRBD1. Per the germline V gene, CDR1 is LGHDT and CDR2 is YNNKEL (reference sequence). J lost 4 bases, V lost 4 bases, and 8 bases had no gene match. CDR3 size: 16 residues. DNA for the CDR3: TGTGCCAGCAGCCGCTCTAGGACAGGGGCGAATCAGCCCCAGCATTTT. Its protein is CASSRSRTGANQPQHF.

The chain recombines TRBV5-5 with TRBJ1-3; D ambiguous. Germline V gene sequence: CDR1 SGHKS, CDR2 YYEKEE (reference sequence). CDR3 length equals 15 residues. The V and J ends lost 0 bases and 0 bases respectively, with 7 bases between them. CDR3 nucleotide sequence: TGTGCCAGCAGCTTGGCAGATTTCTCTGGAAACACCATATATTTT. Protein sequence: CASSLADFSGNTIYF.

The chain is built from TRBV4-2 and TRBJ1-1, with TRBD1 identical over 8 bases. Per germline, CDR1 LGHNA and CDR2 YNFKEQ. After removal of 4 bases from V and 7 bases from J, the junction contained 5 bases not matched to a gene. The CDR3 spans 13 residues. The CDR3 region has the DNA TGTGCCAGCAGCCCTCAGGGGGCCGATGAAGCTTTCTTT. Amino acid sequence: CASSPQGADEAFF.

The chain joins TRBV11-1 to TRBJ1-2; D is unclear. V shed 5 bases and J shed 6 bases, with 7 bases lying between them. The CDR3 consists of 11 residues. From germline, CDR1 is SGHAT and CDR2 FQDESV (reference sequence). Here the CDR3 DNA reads TGTGCCAGCAGCGGACTTAATGGCTACACCTTC. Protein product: CASSGLNGYTF.

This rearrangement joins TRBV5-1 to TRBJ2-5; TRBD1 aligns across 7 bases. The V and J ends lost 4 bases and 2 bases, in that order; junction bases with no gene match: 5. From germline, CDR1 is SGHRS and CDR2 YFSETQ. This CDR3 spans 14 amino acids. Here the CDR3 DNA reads TGCGCCAGCAGCGGGGGACAGATACAAGAGACCCAGTACTTC. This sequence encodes CASSGGQIQETQYF. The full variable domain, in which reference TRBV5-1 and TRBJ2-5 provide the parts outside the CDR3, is KAGVTQTPRYLIKTRGQQVTLSCSPISGHRSVSWYQQTPGQGLQFLFEYFSETQRNKGNFPGRFSGRQFSNSRSEMNVSTLELGDSALYLCASSGGQIQETQYFGPGTRLLVL.

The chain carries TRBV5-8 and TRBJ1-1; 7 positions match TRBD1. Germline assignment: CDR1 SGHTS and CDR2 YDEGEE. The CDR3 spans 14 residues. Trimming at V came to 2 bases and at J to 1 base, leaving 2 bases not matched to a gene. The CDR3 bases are TGTGCCAGCAGCTTACAGGGGAGGAACACTGAAGCTTTCTTT. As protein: CASSLQGRNTEAFF.

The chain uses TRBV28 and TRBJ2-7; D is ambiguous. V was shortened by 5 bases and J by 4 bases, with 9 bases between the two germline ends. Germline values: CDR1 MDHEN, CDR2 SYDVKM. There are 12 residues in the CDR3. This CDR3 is CASSPPEYEQYF. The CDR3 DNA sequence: TGTGCCAGCAGTCCCCCAGAATACGAGCAGTACTTC.